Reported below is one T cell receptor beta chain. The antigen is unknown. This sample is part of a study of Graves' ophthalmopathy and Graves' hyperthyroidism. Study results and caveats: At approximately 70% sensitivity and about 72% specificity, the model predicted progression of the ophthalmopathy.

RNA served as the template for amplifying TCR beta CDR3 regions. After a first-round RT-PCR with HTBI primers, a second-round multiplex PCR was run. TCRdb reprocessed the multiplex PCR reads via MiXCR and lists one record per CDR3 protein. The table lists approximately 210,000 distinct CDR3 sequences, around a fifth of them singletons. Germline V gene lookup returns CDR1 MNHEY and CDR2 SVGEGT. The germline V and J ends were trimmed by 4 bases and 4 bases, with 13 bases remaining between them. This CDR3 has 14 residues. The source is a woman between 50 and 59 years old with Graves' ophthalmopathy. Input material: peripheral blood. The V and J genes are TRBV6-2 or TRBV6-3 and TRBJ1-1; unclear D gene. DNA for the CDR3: TGTGCCAGCAGTTGGGATCTGAAATTCACTGAAGCTTTCTTT. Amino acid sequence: CASSWDLKFTEAFF.